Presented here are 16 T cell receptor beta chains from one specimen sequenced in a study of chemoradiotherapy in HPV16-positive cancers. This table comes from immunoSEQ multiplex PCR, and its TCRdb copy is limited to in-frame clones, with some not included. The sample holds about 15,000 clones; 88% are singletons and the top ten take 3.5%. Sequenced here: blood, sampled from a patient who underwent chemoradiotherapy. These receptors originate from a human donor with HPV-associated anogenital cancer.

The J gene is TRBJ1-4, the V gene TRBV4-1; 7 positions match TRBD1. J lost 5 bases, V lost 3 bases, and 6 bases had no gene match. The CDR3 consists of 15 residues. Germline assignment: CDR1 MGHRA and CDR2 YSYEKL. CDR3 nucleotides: TGCGCCAGCAGCCACGTTGGGACAGCGAATGAAAAACTGTTTTTT. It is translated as CASSHVGTANEKLFF.

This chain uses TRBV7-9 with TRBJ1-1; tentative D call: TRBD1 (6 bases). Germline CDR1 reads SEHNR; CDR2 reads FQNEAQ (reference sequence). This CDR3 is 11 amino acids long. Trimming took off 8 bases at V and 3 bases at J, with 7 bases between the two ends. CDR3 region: CASGGDTEAFF. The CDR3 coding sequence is TGTGCCAGCGGGGGCGACACTGAAGCTTTCTTT.

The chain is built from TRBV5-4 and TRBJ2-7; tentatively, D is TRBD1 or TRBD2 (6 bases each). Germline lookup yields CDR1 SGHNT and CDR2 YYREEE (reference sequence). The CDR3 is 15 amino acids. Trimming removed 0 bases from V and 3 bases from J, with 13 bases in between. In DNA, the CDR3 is TGTGCCAGCAGCTTGGAACAGGGAGGAAGCTACGAGCAGTACTTC. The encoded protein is CASSLEQGGSYEQYF.

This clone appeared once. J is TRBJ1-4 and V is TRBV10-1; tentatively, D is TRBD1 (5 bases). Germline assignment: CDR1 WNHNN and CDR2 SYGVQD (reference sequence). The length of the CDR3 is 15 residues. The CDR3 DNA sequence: TGCGACTCAGGGCAGCAAAAGGGAATTGAGGAAAAACTGTTTTTT. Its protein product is CDSGQQKGIEEKLFF.

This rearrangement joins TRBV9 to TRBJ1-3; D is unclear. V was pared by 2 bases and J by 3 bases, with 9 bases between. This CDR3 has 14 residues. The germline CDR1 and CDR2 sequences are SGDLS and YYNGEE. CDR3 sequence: CASSVNPRGNTIYF. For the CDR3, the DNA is TGTGCCAGCAGCGTTAACCCCCGTGGAAACACCATATATTTT.

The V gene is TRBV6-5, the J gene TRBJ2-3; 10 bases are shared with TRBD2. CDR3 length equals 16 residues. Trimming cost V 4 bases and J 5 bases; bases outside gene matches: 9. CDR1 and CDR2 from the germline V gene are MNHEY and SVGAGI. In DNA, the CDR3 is TGTGCCAGCAGTTTTTCCACTCGGACTAGCGGAGATACGCAGTATTTT. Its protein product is CASSFSTRTSGDTQYF.

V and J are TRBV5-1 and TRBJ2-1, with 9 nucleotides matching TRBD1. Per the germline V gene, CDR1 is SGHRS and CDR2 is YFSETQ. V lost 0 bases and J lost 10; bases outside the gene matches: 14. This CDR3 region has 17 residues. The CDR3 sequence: CASSLAGVGTGLGEQFF. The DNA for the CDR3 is TGCGCCAGCAGCTTGGCCGGAGTAGGGACAGGGTTGGGCGAGCAGTTCTTC.

CDR3 amino acids: CASSLGGSSYEQYF. In DNA, the CDR3 is TGTGCCAGCAGTTTAGGGGGCAGCTCCTACGAGCAGTACTTC. The V gene is TRBV27, the J gene TRBJ2-7, with D perhaps TRBD1 (6 bases). CDR1 is MNHEY, CDR2 SMNVEV, per germline (reference sequence). V lost 2 bases, J lost 0 bases, and 8 bases lay in between. The CDR3 spans 14 residues.

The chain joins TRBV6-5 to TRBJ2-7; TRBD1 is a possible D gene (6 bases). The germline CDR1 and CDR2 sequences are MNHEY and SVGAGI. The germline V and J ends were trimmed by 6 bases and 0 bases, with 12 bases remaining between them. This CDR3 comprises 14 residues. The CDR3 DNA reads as TGTGCCAGCAGGCCGACAGGAGACTCCTACGAGCAGTACTTC. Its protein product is CASRPTGDSYEQYF.

The CDR3 DNA follows: TGTGCCAGCAGGGATGCGGATCAGCCCCAGCATTTT. Its translation: CASRDADQPQHF. The rearrangement joins TRBV28 to TRBJ1-5; unclear D gene. V lost 6 bases to trimming and J lost 5 bases, with 8 bases between them. CDR1 and CDR2 (germline): MDHEN, SYDVKM. The CDR3 is 12 residues long.

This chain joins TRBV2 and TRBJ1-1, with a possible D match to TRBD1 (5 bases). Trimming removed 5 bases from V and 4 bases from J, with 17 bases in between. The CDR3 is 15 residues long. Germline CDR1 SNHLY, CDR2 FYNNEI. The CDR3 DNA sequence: TGTGCCAGCAGTATCTACCAGGGAGGGCGCACTGAAGCTTTCTTT. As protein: CASSIYQGGRTEAFF.

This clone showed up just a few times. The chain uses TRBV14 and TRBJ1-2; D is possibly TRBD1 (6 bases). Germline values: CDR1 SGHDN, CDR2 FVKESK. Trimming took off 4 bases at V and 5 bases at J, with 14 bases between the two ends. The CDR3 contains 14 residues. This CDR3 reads CASSPAGQLYGYTF. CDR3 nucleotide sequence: TGTGCCAGCAGCCCTGCGGGACAACTTTATGGCTACACCTTC. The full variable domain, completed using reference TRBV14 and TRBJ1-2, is EAGVTQFPSHSVIEKGQTVTLRCDPISGHDNLYWYRRVMGKEIKFLLHFVKESKQDESGMPNNRFLAERTGGTYSTLKVQPAELEDSGVYFCASSPAGQLYGYTFGSGTRLTVV.

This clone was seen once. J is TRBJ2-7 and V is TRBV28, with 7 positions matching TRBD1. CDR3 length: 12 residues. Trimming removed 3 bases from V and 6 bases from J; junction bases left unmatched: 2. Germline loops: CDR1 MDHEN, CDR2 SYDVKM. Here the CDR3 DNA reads TGTGCCAGCAGTTTGACAGGGTTCGAGCAGTACTTC. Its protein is CASSLTGFEQYF.

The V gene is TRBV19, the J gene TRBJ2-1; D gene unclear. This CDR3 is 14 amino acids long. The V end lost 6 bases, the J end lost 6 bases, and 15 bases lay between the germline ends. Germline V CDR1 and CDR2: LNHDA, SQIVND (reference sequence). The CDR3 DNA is TGTGCCAGTAGCGCACGTGACGGGCCCAATGAGCAGTTCTTC. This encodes CASSARDGPNEQFF.

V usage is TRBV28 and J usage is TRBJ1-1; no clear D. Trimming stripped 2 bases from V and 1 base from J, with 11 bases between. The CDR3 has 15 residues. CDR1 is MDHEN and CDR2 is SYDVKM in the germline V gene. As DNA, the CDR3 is TGTGCCAGCAGTTTAAGTTTGGATGAGAACACTGAAGCTTTCTTT. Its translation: CASSLSLDENTEAFF. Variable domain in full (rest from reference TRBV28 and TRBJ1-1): DVKVTQSSRYLVKRTGEKVFLECVQDMDHENMFWYRQDPGLGLRLIYFSYDVKMKEKGDIPEGYSVSREKKERFSLILESASTNQTSMYLCASSLSLDENTEAFFGQGTRLTVV.

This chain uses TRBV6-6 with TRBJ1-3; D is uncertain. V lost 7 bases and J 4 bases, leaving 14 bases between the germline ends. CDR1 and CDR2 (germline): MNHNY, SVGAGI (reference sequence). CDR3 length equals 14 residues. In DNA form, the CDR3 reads TGTGCCAGCATCTACCTCGAGGGCGGAAACACCATATATTTT. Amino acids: CASIYLEGGNTIYF.